The source of this TCR beta chain is a study of shared clonotypes between healthy human individuals. Template for every sorted-subset replicate PCR totaled roughly 210 ng DNA, approximately 30,000 T cell genomes. Only in-frame clones appear in the TCRdb table, and some are missing; sequencing was by immunoSEQ multiplex PCR. The sample contains 2,500,000 or so clones, around nine tenths of which appear only once. CDR1 KGHSH and CDR2 LQKENI come from the germline V gene. Unmatched junction bases numbered 20, after V lost 5 bases and J lost 0 bases. The CDR3 spans 21 residues. Specimen: naive CD4+ T cells sorted from blood. The subset here: CD45RA+ positively selected. This TCR was sampled from a young man in good health. The chain carries TRBV18 and TRBJ1-4, with 8 positions matching TRBD1. CDR3 in DNA: TGTGCCAGCTCAGCGATCGTTACCCAGGGGGCGGGAGTCGCAACTAATGAAAAACTGTTTTTT. Translating it yields CASSAIVTQGAGVATNEKLFF.